This TCR beta chain was captured by sequencing in a study of vaccination and CD4 T cells after COVID-19. Overall study findings and caveats: Median SARS-CoV-2-reactive clonotype numbers went up from about 20 to 38, but not significantly.

Researchers used the Oncomine TCR Beta short-read assay to sequence DNA from cultured CD4+ T cells. TCRdb re-analysed the PCR reads in MiXCR, keeping a single row per CDR3 protein. The table lists fewer than 20,000 distinct CDR3 sequences, 53% of them singletons, with about 7% in the top ten. As to this clonotype: Its antigen is still unknown.

Described treatment: approximately 11-day PBMC culture with coronavirus spike peptide pools or control peptides (ViraFEST assay). Each well held over 1.5 million PBMCs in IL-2 (around 10 IU/ml) medium with approximately 9.2 ug/ml peptide pools. This clonotype was obtained from a human donor who had recovered from COVID-19. Here the sequenced sample was CD4+ T cells from blood, cultured in vitro, taken before SARS-CoV-2 vaccination.

The CDR3 coding sequence is TGCGCCAGCAGCCAAGATGAGGCGGGGTACTTGGGCAATGAGCAGTTCTTC. It encodes CASSQDEAGYLGNEQFF. The rearrangement uses TRBV4-3 and TRBJ2-1; TRBD2 is a possible D gene (6 bases). Trimming took 0 bases from V and 6 from J, leaving 18 bases between them. CDR1 is LGHNA, CDR2 YSLEER, per germline. This CDR3 has 17 residues.